These 16 T cell receptor beta chains were all obtained from the same sample, sequenced in a study of T cell responses to AZD1222 COVID-19 vaccine. Here immunoSEQ multiplex PCR was the method, and the copy in TCRdb shows in-frame clones only, minus some. The sample has 130,000 to 150,000 clones, just over 90% seen once. Here the sequenced sample was peripheral blood, taken on day 0 of AZD1222 vaccination. The source of these receptors is an adult in good health.

The J gene is TRBJ2-1, the V gene TRBV18; TRBD1 is a possible D gene (5 bases). The CDR3 has 15 residues. The germline V and J ends were trimmed by 0 bases and 6 bases, with 12 bases remaining between them. Germline V gives CDR1 KGHSH, CDR2 LQKENI. The CDR3 DNA reads as TGTGCCAGCTCACCACCGGGGCTAGAATTCAATGAGCAGTTCTTC. Amino acid sequence: CASSPPGLEFNEQFF.

The V gene is TRBV9, the J gene TRBJ1-4; D perhaps matches TRBD1 (5 bases). This CDR3 is 16 amino acids long. CDR1 and CDR2 from the germline V gene are SGDLS and YYNGEE. Deletions cut 2 bases from V and 2 bases from J, with 13 bases between. CDR3 region: CASSVSGGSTNEKLFF. CDR3 in DNA: TGTGCCAGCAGCGTGAGCGGGGGGTCGACTAATGAAAAACTGTTTTTT.

The V gene is TRBV11-2, the J gene TRBJ2-2; D gene unclear. CDR1 is SGHAT and CDR2 is FQNNGV in the germline V gene. The germline V and J ends were trimmed by 5 bases and 2 bases, with 6 bases remaining between them. This CDR3 is 13 amino acids long. The CDR3 region is CASSPLNTGELFF. The CDR3, as DNA: TGTGCCAGCAGCCCCCTAAACACCGGGGAGCTGTTTTTT. Supplemented by reference TRBV11-2 and TRBJ2-2, the full variable domain reads EAGVAQSPRYKIIEKRQSVAFWCNPISGHATLYWYQQILGQGPKLLIQFQNNGVVDDSQLPKDRFSAERLKGVDSTLKIQPAKLEDSAVYLCASSPLNTGELFFGEGSRLTVL.

This chain uses TRBV6-6 with TRBJ1-1; D gene ambiguous. The germline gives CDR1 MNHNY, CDR2 SVGAGI (reference sequence). V lost 4 bases and J lost 7, with 10 bases in between. The CDR3 is made up of 12 amino acids. CDR3 sequence: CASSSSRNEAFF. CDR3 DNA sequence: TGTGCCAGCAGTTCCTCGCGGAATGAAGCTTTCTTT.

The count of this clone is one. The J gene is TRBJ2-5, the V gene TRBV25-1; D may match TRBD1 or TRBD2 (6 bases each). Trimming left V 8 bases short and J 5 bases short, with 21 bases between. The CDR3 is made up of 15 amino acids. Germline V gene data show CDR1 as MGHDK and CDR2 as SYGVNS. CDR3 loop: CASSGSGQGRETQYF. In DNA, the CDR3 is TGTGCCAGCTCCGGTTCGGGGCAGGGGAGGGAGACCCAGTACTTC.

CDR3 sequence (DNA): TGTGCCAGTAGTATAGTTGGGGGCGGGAGCACTGAAGCTTTCTTT. Translated: CASSIVGGGSTEAFF. The chain links TRBV19 to TRBJ1-1, with D maybe TRBD1 (6 bases). The CDR3 sequence is 15 residues long. V lost 1 base, J lost 4 bases, and 13 bases lay in between. Per germline, CDR1 LNHDA and CDR2 SQIVND (reference sequence). The full variable domain, with the rest looked up from reference TRBV19 and TRBJ1-1, is DGGITQSPKYLFRKEGQNVTLSCEQNLNHDAMYWYRQDPGQGLRLIYYSQIVNDFQKGDIAEGYSVSREKKESFPLTVTSAQKNPTAFYLCASSIVGGGSTEAFFGQGTRLTVV.

The chain carries TRBV5-1 and TRBJ2-2; tentative D call: TRBD2 (5 bases). Germline CDR1 is SGHRS and CDR2 is YFSETQ. Between the trimmed V and J ends, which lost 0 bases and 0 bases, there was a span of 15 bases. The CDR3 extends over 18 amino acids. This chain's CDR3 is CASSLVPPGSSNTGELFF. The CDR3 bases are TGCGCCAGCAGCTTGGTTCCGCCGGGAAGCTCGAACACCGGGGAGCTGTTTTTT.

This clone was detected once. The chain combines TRBV2 with TRBJ1-1; D is perhaps TRBD1 (6 bases). CDR1 is SNHLY, CDR2 FYNNEI, per germline. V lost 7 bases, J lost 1 base, and 13 bases lay in between. The CDR3 loop spans 14 amino acids. The CDR3 nucleotides read TGTGCCAGCACCGAACAGGGAAAGAACACTGAAGCTTTCTTT. It translates to CASTEQGKNTEAFF.

The rearrangement joins TRBV7-6 to TRBJ2-5, with D unresolved. The CDR3 has 17 residues. Germline CDR1 is SGHVS and CDR2 is FNYEAQ. V lost 3 bases and J 5 bases, leaving 22 bases between the germline ends. This chain's CDR3 is CASSFGQALTQGETQYF. Here the CDR3 DNA reads TGTGCCAGCAGCTTCGGGCAGGCCCTTACTCAAGGGGAGACCCAGTACTTC.

The chain links TRBV5-4 to TRBJ1-4; 11 positions match TRBD1. The CDR3 runs to 14 residues. Germline V gene lookup returns CDR1 SGHNT and CDR2 YYREEE (reference sequence). The V and J ends lost 2 bases and 7 bases, in that order; junction bases with no gene match: 1. DNA for the CDR3: TGTGCCAGCAGCTTTGGGACAGGGGGTGAAAAACTGTTTTTT. Its protein product is CASSFGTGGEKLFF.

This sequence joins TRBV2 and TRBJ1-1; 7 nucleotides align to TRBD1. The germline gives CDR1 SNHLY, CDR2 FYNNEI. The trim removed 4 bases at V and 1 base at J, leaving 3 bases unmatched. The CDR3 length is 14 residues. The CDR3 protein is CASSAGQSNTEAFF. CDR3 nucleotides: TGTGCCAGCAGTGCGGGACAGTCGAACACTGAAGCTTTCTTT.

This chain connects TRBV14 to TRBJ2-1, with 9 bases lining up with TRBD2. This CDR3 has 16 amino acids. J lost 4 bases, V lost 5 bases, and 9 bases had no gene match. The germline CDR1 and CDR2 sequences are SGHDN and FVKESK. The CDR3 nucleotides read TGTGCCAGCAGCATAGGAAGTAGCGGGAGTTACAATGAGCAGTTCTTC. Amino acids: CASSIGSSGSYNEQFF.

As DNA, the CDR3 is TGTGCCAGCAGCCTCGTGGGTCCGAGCTCCTATAATTCACCCCTCCACTTT. Translation gives CASSLVGPSSYNSPLHF. The rearrangement uses TRBV3-1 (or the pseudogene TRBV3-2) and TRBJ1-6; D remains ambiguous. The CDR3 sequence is 17 residues long. Deletions cut 4 bases from V and 0 bases from J, with 13 bases between. Germline V gene lookup returns CDR1 LGHDT and CDR2 YNNKEL (reference sequence).

The chain employs TRBV9 and TRBJ2-2; 8 bases agree with TRBD1. The V segment lost 4 bases and the J segment 3 bases; nucleotides outside the gene matches: 5. The CDR3 has 15 residues. In germline, CDR1 is SGDLS, CDR2 YYNGEE. The CDR3 bases are TGTGCCAGCAGCCTTCGGACAGGGTACACCGGGGAGCTGTTTTTT. It specifies CASSLRTGYTGELFF.

There are a few counts of this clone. This chain links TRBV11-2 with TRBJ1-3, with D perhaps TRBD1 (5 bases). The CDR3 consists of 15 residues. CDR1 and CDR2 from the germline V gene are SGHAT and FQNNGV. V lost 5 bases and J 0 bases, leaving 11 bases between the germline ends. CDR3 DNA sequence: TGTGCCAGCAGCCCGGGGCCGGCCTCTGGAAACACCATATATTTT. This translates into CASSPGPASGNTIYF.

The genes are TRBV10-3 and TRBJ1-6; possibly TRBD1 for D (5 bases). Between the trimmed V and J ends, which lost 6 bases and 6 bases, there was a span of 12 bases. Germline V gene data show CDR1 as ENHRY and CDR2 as SYGVKD. The CDR3 runs 14 residues. In DNA form, the CDR3 reads TGTGCCATCAGGGGGACCGGATTTAATTCACCCCTCCACTTT. Its translation is CAIRGTGFNSPLHF.